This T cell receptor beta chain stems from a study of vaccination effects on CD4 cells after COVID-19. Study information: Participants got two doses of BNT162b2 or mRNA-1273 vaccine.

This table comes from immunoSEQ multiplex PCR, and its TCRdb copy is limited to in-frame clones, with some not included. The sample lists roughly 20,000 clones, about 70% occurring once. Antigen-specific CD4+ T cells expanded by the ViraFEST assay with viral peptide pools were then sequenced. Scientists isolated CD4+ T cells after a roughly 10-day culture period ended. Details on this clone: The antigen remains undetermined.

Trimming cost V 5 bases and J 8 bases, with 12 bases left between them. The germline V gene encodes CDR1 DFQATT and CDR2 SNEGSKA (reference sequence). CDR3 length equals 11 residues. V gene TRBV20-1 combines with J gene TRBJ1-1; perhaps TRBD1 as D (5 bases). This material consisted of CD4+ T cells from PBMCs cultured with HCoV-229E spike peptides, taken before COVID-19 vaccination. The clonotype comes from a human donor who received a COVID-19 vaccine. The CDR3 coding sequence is TGCAGTGCTCCCGCAAACAGGGAAGCTTTCTTT. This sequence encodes CSAPANREAFF.